Presented here are 9 T cell receptor beta chains from one specimen sequenced in a study of OX40 agonist ivuxolimab in advanced cancers. The table came from immunoSEQ multiplex PCR; TCRdb's copy has only in-frame clones and leaves some out. The sample records about 76,000 clones, around 80% being singletons. The sequences come from CD4+ or CD8+ T cells sorted from blood, collected in a trial of the OX40 agonist ivuxolimab. The receptors derive from an adult with an advanced solid tumor such as melanoma, head and neck, liver or kidney cancer.

The chain links TRBV7-2 to TRBJ2-4; D is undetermined. The CDR3 loop spans 14 amino acids. V dropped 2 bases and J dropped 7 bases, with 12 bases sitting between them. Germline CDR1 SGHTA, CDR2 FQGNSA. The CDR3 DNA is TGTGCCAGCAGCTTATCCCCCTACGGGAACATTCAGTACTTC. Protein sequence: CASSLSPYGNIQYF.

V and J are TRBV11-3 and TRBJ2-5; D is ambiguous. Trimming pared 4 bases from V and 5 bases from J, leaving 14 bases between. The CDR3 sequence is 14 residues long. Looked up from germline, CDR1 is SGHNT and CDR2 is YENEEA. CDR3 in amino acids: CASSSGSSRETQYF. Here the CDR3 DNA reads TGTGCCAGCAGCTCCGGGTCAAGTCGGGAGACCCAGTACTTC. The variable domain in full, with the rest retrieved from reference TRBV11-3 and TRBJ2-5, is EAGVVQSPRYKIIEKKQPVAFWCNPISGHNTLYWYLQNLGQGPELLIRYENEEAVDDSQLPKDRFSAERLKGVDSTLKIQPAELGDSAVYLCASSSGSSRETQYFGPGTRLLVL.

This chain uses TRBV19 with TRBJ2-3; the D is unclear. V gave up 10 bases and J gave up 2 bases, with 22 bases separating them. Germline values: CDR1 LNHDA, CDR2 SQIVND (reference sequence). The CDR3 has 16 amino acids. Written as DNA, the CDR3 is TGTGCCACTCGTACGGGTTCCCGTACTTACACAGATACGCAGTATTTT. Residues: CATRTGSRTYTDTQYF.

The chain employs TRBV2 and TRBJ2-3, with TRBD2 identical over 8 bases. The germline V gene encodes CDR1 SNHLY and CDR2 FYNNEI. The V segment lost 7 bases and the J segment 2 bases; nucleotides outside the gene matches: 5. The CDR3 is 14 amino acids. This chain's CDR3 is CASTWRGVTDTQYF. The CDR3 region has the DNA TGTGCCAGCACATGGCGGGGGGTCACAGATACGCAGTATTTT.

V usage is TRBV7-2 and J usage is TRBJ2-7; no definite D call. Germline CDR1 is SGHTA and CDR2 is FQGNSA. Trimming shortened V by 5 bases and J by 0 bases, and 11 bases separated the two germline ends. CDR3 length: 14 amino acids. CDR3 sequence reads: CASSDRPFSYEQYF. DNA of the CDR3: TGTGCCAGCAGCGATCGACCGTTCTCCTACGAGCAGTACTTC.

This rearrangement joins TRBV7-9 to TRBJ2-2, with D possibly TRBD1 on 5 matching bases. The length of the CDR3 is 13 residues. The germline V and J ends were trimmed by 1 base and 6 bases, with 6 bases remaining between them. In germline, CDR1 is SEHNR, CDR2 FQNEAQ (reference sequence). The CDR3 region has the DNA TGTGCCAGCAGCTTAGAAGGGGCCGGGGAGCTGTTTTTT. It codes for CASSLEGAGELFF.

This clone occurred a few times. In nucleotides, the CDR3 is TGCAGCGTAGACCCGGGACTAACATCGAACACCGGGGAGCTGTTTTTT. It is translated as CSVDPGLTSNTGELFF. The chain couples TRBV29-1 to TRBJ2-2, with 7 bases that match TRBD2. The CDR3 has 16 amino acids. The germline V gene encodes CDR1 SQVTM and CDR2 ANQGSEA. The junction had 10 bases not matched to a gene; V was cut back by 6 bases and J by 0 bases.

The chain has TRBV21-1 and TRBJ2-7; the D call in the table, TRBD1, was not verified against the DNA. TRBV21-1 is reported as a pseudogene. This CDR3 region has 14 residues. The CDR3 reads CASSKNRGRDEQYF. CDR3 DNA sequence: TGTGCCAGCAGCAAAAATAGGGGGCGAGACGAGCAGTACTTC.

The chain has TRBV7-2 and TRBJ2-1; either TRBD1 or TRBD2 may supply D (5 bases each). The CDR3 is 13 amino acids. In germline, CDR1 is SGHTA, CDR2 FQGNSA. The V gene lost 1 base and the J gene lost 9 bases, with 10 bases spanning the gap. This chain's CDR3 is CASSLGGYGEQFF. The CDR3 nucleotides read TGTGCCAGCAGCTTAGGGGGGTATGGTGAGCAGTTCTTC.